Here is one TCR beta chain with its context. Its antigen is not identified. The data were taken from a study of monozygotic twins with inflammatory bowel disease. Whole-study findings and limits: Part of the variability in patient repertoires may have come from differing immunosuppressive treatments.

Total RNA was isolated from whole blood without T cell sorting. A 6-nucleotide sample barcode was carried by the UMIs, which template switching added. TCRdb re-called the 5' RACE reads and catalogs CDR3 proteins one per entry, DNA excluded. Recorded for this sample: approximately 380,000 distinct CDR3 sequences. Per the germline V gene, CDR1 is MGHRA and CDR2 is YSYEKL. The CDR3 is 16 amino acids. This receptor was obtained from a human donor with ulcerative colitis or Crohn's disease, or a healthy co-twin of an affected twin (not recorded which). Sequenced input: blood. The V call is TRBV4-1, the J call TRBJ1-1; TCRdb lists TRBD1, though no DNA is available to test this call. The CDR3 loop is CASSQGARGANTEAFF.